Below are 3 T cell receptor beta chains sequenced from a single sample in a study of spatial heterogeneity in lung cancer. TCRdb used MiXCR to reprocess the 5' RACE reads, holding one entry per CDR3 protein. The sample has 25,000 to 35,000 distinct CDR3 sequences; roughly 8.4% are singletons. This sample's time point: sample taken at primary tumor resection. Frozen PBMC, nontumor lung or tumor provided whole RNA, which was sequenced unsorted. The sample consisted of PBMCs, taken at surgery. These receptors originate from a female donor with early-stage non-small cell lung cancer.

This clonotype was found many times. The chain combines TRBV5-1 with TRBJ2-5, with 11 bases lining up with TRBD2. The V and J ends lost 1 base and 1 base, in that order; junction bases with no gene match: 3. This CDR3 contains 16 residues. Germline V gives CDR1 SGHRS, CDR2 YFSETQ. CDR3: CASSLTGTSGQETQYF. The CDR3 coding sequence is TGCGCCAGCAGCTTGACCGGGACTAGCGGCCAAGAGACCCAGTACTTC.

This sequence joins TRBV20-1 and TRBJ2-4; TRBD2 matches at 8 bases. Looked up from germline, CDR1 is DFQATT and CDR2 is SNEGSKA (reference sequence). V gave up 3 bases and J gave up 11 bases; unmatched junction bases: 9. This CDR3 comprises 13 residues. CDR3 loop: CSASPGGHPLQYF. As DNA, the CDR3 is TGCAGTGCTAGCCCGGGAGGGCACCCGCTTCAGTACTTC.

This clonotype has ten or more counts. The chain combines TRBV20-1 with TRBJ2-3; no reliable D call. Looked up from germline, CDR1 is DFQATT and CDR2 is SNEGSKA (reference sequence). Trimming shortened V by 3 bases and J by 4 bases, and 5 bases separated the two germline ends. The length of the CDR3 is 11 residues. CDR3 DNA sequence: TGCAGTGCTAGTCTGGCAGATACGCAGTATTTT. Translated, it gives CSASLADTQYF.